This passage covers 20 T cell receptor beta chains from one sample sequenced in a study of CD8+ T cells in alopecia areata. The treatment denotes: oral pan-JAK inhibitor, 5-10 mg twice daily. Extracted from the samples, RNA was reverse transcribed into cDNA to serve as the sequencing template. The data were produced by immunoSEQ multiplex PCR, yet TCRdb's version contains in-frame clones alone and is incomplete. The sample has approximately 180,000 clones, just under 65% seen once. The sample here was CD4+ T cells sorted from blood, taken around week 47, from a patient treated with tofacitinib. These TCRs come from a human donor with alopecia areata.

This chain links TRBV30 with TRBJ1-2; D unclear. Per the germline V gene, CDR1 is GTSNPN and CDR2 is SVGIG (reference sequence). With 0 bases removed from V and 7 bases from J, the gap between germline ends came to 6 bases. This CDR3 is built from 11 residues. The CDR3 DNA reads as TGTGCCTGGAGTGTGGTATCTGGCTACACCTTC. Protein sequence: CAWSVVSGYTF. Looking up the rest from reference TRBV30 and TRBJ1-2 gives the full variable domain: SQTIHQWPATLVQPVGSPLSLECTVEGTSNPNLYWYRQAAGRGLQLLFYSVGIGQISSEVPQNLSASRPQDRQFILSSKKLLLSDSGFYLCAWSVVSGYTFGSGTRLTVV.

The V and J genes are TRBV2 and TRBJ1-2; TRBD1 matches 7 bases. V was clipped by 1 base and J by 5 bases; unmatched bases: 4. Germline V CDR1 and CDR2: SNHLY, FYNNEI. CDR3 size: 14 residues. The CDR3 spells CASSEDRGWYGYTF. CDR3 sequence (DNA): TGTGCCAGCAGTGAAGACAGGGGTTGGTATGGCTACACCTTC.

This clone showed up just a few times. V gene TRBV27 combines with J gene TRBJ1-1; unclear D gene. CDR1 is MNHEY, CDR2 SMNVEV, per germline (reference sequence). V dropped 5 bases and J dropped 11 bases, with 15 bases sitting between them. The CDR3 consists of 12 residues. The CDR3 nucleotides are TGTGCCAGCAGTGTTAGAGGCGGTCGGGCTTTCTTT. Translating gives CASSVRGGRAFF.

CDR3 sequence: CSVSGGPYYEQYF. Written as DNA, the CDR3 is TGCAGCGTTAGCGGGGGGCCCTATTACGAGCAGTACTTC. The V gene is TRBV29-1, the J gene TRBJ2-7, with 9 bases lining up with TRBD2. Germline V gene sequence: CDR1 SQVTM, CDR2 ANQGSEA. The CDR3 is 13 residues long. V lost 5 bases to trimming and J lost 4 bases; unmatched junction nucleotides: 6.

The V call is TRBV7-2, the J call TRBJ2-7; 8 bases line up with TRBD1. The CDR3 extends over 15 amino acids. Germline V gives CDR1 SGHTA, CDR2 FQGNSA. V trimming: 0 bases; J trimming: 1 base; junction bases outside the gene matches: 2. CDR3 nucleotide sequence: TGTGCCAGCAGCTTAGCCTGGACAGGGTCCTACGAGCAGTACTTC. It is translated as CASSLAWTGSYEQYF.

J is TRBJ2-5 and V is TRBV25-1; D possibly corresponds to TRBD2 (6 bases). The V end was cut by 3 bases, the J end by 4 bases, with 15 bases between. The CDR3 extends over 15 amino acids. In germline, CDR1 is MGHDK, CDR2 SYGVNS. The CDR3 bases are TGTGCCAGCAGTGACGACCTGGCGGGGTCAGAGACCCAGTACTTC. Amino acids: CASSDDLAGSETQYF.

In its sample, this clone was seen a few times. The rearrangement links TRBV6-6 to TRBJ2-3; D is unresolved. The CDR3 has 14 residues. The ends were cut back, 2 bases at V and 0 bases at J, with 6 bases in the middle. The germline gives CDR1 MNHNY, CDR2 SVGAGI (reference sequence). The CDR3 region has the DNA TGTGCCAGCAGTTACCTGGCTAGCACAGATACGCAGTATTTT. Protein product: CASSYLASTDTQYF.

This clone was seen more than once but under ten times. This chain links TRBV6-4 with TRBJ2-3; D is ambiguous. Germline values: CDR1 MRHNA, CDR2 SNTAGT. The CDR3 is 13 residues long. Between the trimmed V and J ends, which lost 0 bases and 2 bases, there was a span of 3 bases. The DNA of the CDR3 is TGTGCCAGCAGTGACTCGATCACAGATACGCAGTATTTT. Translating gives CASSDSITDTQYF.

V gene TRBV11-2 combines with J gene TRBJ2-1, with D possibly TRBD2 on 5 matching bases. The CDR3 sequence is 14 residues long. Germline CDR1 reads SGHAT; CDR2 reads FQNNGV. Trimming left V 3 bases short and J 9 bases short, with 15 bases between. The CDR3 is CASSFELVTSEQFF. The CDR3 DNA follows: TGTGCCAGCAGCTTCGAACTAGTAACCAGTGAGCAGTTCTTC.

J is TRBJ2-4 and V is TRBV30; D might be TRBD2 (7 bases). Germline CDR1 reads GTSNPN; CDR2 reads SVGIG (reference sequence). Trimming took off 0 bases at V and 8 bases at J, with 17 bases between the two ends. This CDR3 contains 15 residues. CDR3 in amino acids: CAWSVGGPGGDIQYF. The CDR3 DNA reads TGTGCCTGGAGTGTAGGGGGTCCGGGAGGAGACATTCAGTACTTC.

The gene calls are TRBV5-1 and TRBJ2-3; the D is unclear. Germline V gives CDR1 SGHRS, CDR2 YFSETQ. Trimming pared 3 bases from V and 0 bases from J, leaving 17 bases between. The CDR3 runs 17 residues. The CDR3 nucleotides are TGCGCCAGCAGCTCCACAGACTCTCCGATCAGCACAGATACGCAGTATTTT. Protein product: CASSSTDSPISTDTQYF.

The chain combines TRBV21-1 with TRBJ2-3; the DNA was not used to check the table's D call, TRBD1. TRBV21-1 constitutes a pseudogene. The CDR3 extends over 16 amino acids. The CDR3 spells CASSKAGTGGEGTQYF. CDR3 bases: TGTGCCAGCAGCAAAGCGGGGACAGGGGGAGAGGGTACGCAGTATTTT.

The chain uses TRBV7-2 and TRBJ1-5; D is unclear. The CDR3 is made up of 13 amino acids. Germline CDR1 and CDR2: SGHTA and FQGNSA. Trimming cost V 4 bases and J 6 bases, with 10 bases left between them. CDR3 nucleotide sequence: TGTGCCAGCAGCTCGGACCCAGTTCAGCCCCAGCATTTT. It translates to CASSSDPVQPQHF.

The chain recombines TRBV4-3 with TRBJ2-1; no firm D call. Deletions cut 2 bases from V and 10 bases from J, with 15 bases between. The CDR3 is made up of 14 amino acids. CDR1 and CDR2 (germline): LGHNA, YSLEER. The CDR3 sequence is CASSQQVELGEQFF. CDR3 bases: TGCGCCAGCAGCCAACAGGTAGAGCTGGGCGAGCAGTTCTTC.

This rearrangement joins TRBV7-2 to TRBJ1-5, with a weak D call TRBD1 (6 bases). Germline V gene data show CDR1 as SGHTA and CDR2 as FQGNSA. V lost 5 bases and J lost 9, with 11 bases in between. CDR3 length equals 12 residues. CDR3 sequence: CASSHETGPQHF. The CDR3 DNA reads TGTGCCAGCAGCCATGAGACAGGGCCCCAGCATTTT. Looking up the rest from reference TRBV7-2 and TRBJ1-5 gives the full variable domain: GAGVSQSPSNKVTEKGKDVELRCDPISGHTALYWYRQSLGQGLEFLIYFQGNSAPDKSGLPSDRFSAERTGGSVSTLTIQRTQQEDSAVYLCASSHETGPQHFGDGTRLSIL.

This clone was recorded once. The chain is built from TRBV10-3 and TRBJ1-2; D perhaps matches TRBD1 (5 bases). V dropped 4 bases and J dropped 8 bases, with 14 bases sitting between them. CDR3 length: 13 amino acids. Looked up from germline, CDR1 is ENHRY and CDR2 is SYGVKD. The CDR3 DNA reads TGTGCCATCAGTGTCGGGACGGCGATCGGCTACACCTTC. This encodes CAISVGTAIGYTF.

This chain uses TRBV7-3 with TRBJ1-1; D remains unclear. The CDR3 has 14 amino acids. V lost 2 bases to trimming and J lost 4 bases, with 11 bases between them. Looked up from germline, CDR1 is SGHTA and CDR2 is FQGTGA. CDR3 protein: CASSLGKGGTEAFF. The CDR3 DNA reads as TGTGCCAGCAGCTTAGGCAAGGGCGGCACTGAAGCTTTCTTT. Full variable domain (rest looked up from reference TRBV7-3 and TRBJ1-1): GAGVSQTPSNKVTEKGKYVELRCDPISGHTALYWYRQSLGQGPEFLIYFQGTGAADDSGLPNDRFFAVRPEGSVSTLKIQRTERGDSAVYLCASSLGKGGTEAFFGQGTRLTVV.

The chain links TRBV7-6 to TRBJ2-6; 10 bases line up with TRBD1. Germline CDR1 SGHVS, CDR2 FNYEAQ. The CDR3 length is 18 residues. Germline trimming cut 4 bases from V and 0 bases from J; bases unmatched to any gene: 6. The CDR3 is CASSSGDRGLSGANVLTF. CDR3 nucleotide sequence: TGTGCCAGCAGCTCGGGGGACAGGGGACTCTCTGGGGCCAACGTCCTGACTTTC.

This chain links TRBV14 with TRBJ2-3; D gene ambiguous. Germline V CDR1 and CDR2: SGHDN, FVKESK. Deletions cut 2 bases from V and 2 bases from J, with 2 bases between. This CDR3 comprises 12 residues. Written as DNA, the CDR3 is TGTGCCAGCAGCCAAAACACAGATACGCAGTATTTT. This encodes CASSQNTDTQYF.

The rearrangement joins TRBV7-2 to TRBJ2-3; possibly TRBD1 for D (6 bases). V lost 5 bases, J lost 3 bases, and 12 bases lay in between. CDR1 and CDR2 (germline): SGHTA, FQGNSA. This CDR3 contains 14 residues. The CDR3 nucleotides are TGTGCCAGCAGCCCCACCGGACAGACAGATACGCAGTATTTT. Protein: CASSPTGQTDTQYF.